The sequence of this TCR beta chain was determined in a study of blood T cell repertoires in COVID-19. V was trimmed by 5 bases and J by 2 bases, leaving 9 bases between them. The CDR3 is made up of 13 amino acids. Germline CDR1 is SEHNR and CDR2 is FQNEAQ (reference sequence). Using immunoSEQ multiplex PCR, the repertoire was profiled, and TCRdb retains in-frame clones only, with some absent. The table has about 130,000 clones, 70% to 90% seen once; the top ten hold approximately 20%. This sequence was found in a woman aged 45-59 years who had recovered from COVID-19. The chain has TRBV7-9 and TRBJ1-2; unclear D gene. The source material was peripheral blood. The CDR3 sequence is CASSPTENYGYTF. The CDR3 DNA is TGTGCCAGCAGCCCGACGGAGAACTATGGCTACACCTTC.